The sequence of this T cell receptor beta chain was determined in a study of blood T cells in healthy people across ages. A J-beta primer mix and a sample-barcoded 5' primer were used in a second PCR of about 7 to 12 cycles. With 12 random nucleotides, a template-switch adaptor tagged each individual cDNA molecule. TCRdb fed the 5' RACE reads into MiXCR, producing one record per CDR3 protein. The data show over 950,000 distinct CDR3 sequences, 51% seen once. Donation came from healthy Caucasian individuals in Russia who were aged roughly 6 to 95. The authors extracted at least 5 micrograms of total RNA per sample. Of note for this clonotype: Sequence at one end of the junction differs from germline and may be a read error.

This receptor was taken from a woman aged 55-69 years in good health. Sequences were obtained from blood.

The CDR3 region is CASSQRGHPSTGTQYF. The CDR3 nucleotides read TGCGCCAGCAGCCAACGAGGACACCCTAGCACAGGTACGCAGTATTTT. This chain links TRBV4-1 with TRBJ2-3; D tentatively fits TRBD1 or TRBD2 (5 bases each). This CDR3 region has 16 residues. Germline V CDR1 and CDR2: MGHRA, YSYEKL.